Following are 20 T cell receptor beta chains from one sample sequenced in a study of beta chain features in type 1 diabetes. Expressed TCRB transcripts got sequenced, as all isolated RNA was reverse transcribed. The protocol was immunoSEQ multiplex PCR, while the TCRdb copy is restricted to in-frame clones and leaves out a portion. The repertoire includes roughly 610,000 clones, about 16% of them detected once, and approximately 0.087% sits in the top ten. The sample taken for sequencing was naive CD4+ T cells from blood. The receptors originated from a man younger than 35 in good health.

This clone has a handful of counts. The chain has TRBV6-6 and TRBJ1-4, with D possibly TRBD1 on 6 matching bases. Germline V gene data show CDR1 as MNHNY and CDR2 as SVGAGI (reference sequence). Trimming took 5 bases from V and 0 from J, leaving 13 bases between them. CDR3 length equals 16 residues. This CDR3 is CASSVGGAATNEKLFF. The CDR3 DNA sequence: TGTGCCAGCAGTGTGGGGGGGGCTGCAACTAATGAAAAACTGTTTTTT.

This chain uses TRBV19 with TRBJ2-3, with 10 positions matching TRBD2. V shed 9 bases and J 11 bases; nucleotides not matched to a gene: 11. The CDR3 is made up of 13 amino acids. Germline CDR1 and CDR2: LNHDA and SQIVND (reference sequence). This CDR3 is CASTGTSARKQYF. The CDR3 coding sequence is TGTGCCAGCACCGGGACTAGCGCACGTAAGCAGTATTTT.

J is TRBJ1-3 and V is TRBV10-3; no definite D call. CDR1 is ENHRY and CDR2 is SYGVKD in the germline V gene. CDR3 length: 15 residues. Trimming took 3 bases from V and 0 from J, leaving 9 bases between them. CDR3 in amino acids: CAISDGSSSGNTIYF. In nucleotides, the CDR3 is TGTGCCATCAGTGACGGCAGTTCCTCTGGAAACACCATATATTTT.

This chain connects TRBV19 to TRBJ1-5; tentatively, D is TRBD1 (6 bases). V shed 6 bases and J shed 4 bases, with 16 bases lying between them. Germline V lookup: CDR1 LNHDA, CDR2 SQIVND (reference sequence). The CDR3 runs to 15 residues. DNA of the CDR3: TGTGCCAGTAGCTGGGGGGCAGGGTCGAATCAGCCCCAGCATTTT. Translated: CASSWGAGSNQPQHF.

Concerning this clone itself: Other DNA sequences from this sample encode an identical CDR3 as well. This chain connects TRBV5-1 to TRBJ2-3; 9 bases map to TRBD2. CDR1 is SGHRS and CDR2 is YFSETQ in the germline V gene. The length of the CDR3 is 14 residues. The J segment lost 4 bases and the V segment lost 0 bases, leaving 0 bases of the junction unmatched. Here the CDR3 reads CASSLGLAADTQYF. CDR3 nucleotide sequence: TGCGCCAGCAGCTTGGGACTAGCGGCAGATACGCAGTATTTT.

This chain uses TRBV2 with TRBJ2-5; D gene uncertain. The CDR3 extends over 13 amino acids. Looked up from germline, CDR1 is SNHLY and CDR2 is FYNNEI. The V end was cut by 3 bases, the J end by 5 bases, with 10 bases between. The CDR3 region is CASSEGNSETQYF. The CDR3 nucleotides are TGTGCCAGCAGTGAGGGGAATAGCGAGACCCAGTACTTC.

This clone was detected only a few times. Other nucleotide sequences from this sample produce the same CDR3. The rearrangement links TRBV9 to TRBJ1-2; 8 bases are a match to TRBD1. CDR3 size: 13 residues. The V gene end was trimmed by 3 bases and the J gene end by 8 bases; junction bases not matched to a gene: 6. From germline, CDR1 is SGDLS and CDR2 YYNGEE. This CDR3 reads CASSADRGGGYTF. CDR3 DNA sequence: TGTGCCAGCAGCGCCGACAGGGGTGGAGGCTACACCTTC.

Points on this clone: The sample holds other DNA sequences that translate to the same CDR3. The chain couples TRBV28 to TRBJ1-2, with a possible D match to TRBD1 (6 bases). Per germline, CDR1 MDHEN and CDR2 SYDVKM. V gave up 3 bases and J gave up 3 bases, with 8 bases separating them. The CDR3 is made up of 13 amino acids. The CDR3 coding sequence is TGTGCCAGCAGTTTGCCAGGGGACTATGGCTACACCTTC. Translated, it gives CASSLPGDYGYTF.

This clone has at least ten counts. The chain joins TRBV6-6 to TRBJ2-1, with 7 nucleotides matching TRBD1. CDR1 is MNHNY, CDR2 SVGAGI, per germline (reference sequence). The trim removed 6 bases at V and 5 bases at J, leaving 1 base unmatched. The CDR3 loop spans 12 amino acids. Here the CDR3 DNA reads TGTGCCAGCAGGGACAGGAACAATGAGCAGTTCTTC. Amino acid sequence: CASRDRNNEQFF.

In nucleotides, the CDR3 is TGTGCCAGCAGCTTCCGGGACAGGGGGCGAGGAGGCTACACCTTC. It yields the protein CASSFRDRGRGGYTF. V gene TRBV5-6 combines with J gene TRBJ1-2, with 12 bases identical to TRBD1. The CDR3 is made up of 15 amino acids. The V gene's germline CDR1 is SGHDT and CDR2 YYEEEE. V gave up 2 bases and J gave up 8 bases; unmatched junction bases: 7.

In its sample, this clone was seen a few times. This chain uses TRBV29-1 with TRBJ2-5; D ambiguous. Trimming stripped 4 bases from V and 1 base from J, with 10 bases between. Germline CDR1 SQVTM, CDR2 ANQGSEA. The length of the CDR3 is 13 residues. The CDR3 DNA is TGCAGCGTTGTCGGGCAGCTCCAAGAGACCCAGTACTTC. It translates to CSVVGQLQETQYF.

V usage is TRBV9 and J usage is TRBJ2-5, with 8 bases identical to TRBD2. Germline CDR1 reads SGDLS; CDR2 reads YYNGEE. The junction had 7 bases not matched to a gene; V was cut back by 1 base and J by 5 bases. The CDR3 consists of 15 residues. The CDR3 is CASSVTSGSMETQYF. The CDR3 region has the DNA TGTGCCAGCAGCGTAACGAGCGGGAGTATGGAGACCCAGTACTTC.

This rearrangement joins TRBV7-2 to TRBJ2-7, with TRBD2 as a possible D gene (5 bases). With 5 bases removed from V and 3 bases from J, the gap between germline ends came to 8 bases. This CDR3 region has 12 residues. CDR1 and CDR2 from the germline V gene are SGHTA and FQGNSA. CDR3 nucleotide sequence: TGTGCCAGCAGCACACGGGACTACGAGCAGTACTTC. Its protein product is CASSTRDYEQYF.

This clone was observed a handful of times. The rearrangement joins TRBV18 to TRBJ2-7; perhaps TRBD2 as D (5 bases). The CDR3 is 17 amino acids. Between the trimmed V and J ends, which lost 6 bases and 0 bases, there was a span of 21 bases. CDR1 is KGHSH, CDR2 LQKENI, per germline. This chain's CDR3 is CASSPTPGVQNSYEQYF. As DNA, the CDR3 is TGTGCCAGCTCCCCAACTCCCGGGGTACAAAACTCCTACGAGCAGTACTTC. Based on the CDR3 plus reference TRBV18 and TRBJ2-7, the full variable domain is NAGVMQNPRHLVRRRGQEARLRCSPMKGHSHVYWYRQLPEEGLKFMVYLQKENIIDESGMPKERFSAEFPKEGPSILRIQQVVRGDSAAYFCASSPTPGVQNSYEQYFGPGTRLTVT.

V and J are TRBV7-2 and TRBJ2-7; 8 nucleotides align to TRBD2. The junction had 9 bases not matched to a gene; V was cut back by 4 bases and J by 7 bases. Germline values: CDR1 SGHTA, CDR2 FQGNSA. This CDR3 has 14 residues. DNA of the CDR3: TGTGCCAGCAGCTCTGGGACTAGGATGGGAGAGCAGTACTTC. It translates to CASSSGTRMGEQYF.

This clone was observed a handful of times. V and J are TRBV9 and TRBJ1-5, with D tentatively TRBD1 (6 bases). This CDR3 contains 15 residues. Trimming cost V 3 bases and J 1 base, with 11 bases left between them. Looked up from germline, CDR1 is SGDLS and CDR2 is YYNGEE. As DNA, the CDR3 is TGTGCCAGCAGCGCGCCGGGACACAGCAATCAGCCCCAGCATTTT. Protein sequence: CASSAPGHSNQPQHF.

This clone was seen only a few times. J is TRBJ2-2 and V is TRBV29-1; D assignment may be TRBD1 or TRBD2 (6 bases each). The germline V gene has CDR1 SQVTM and CDR2 ANQGSEA. CDR3 size: 12 residues. Trimming removed 4 bases at V and 7 bases at J, with 10 bases between. The CDR3 DNA follows: TGCAGCGTTGCTCGGGGGCGCGGGGAGCTGTTTTTT. It specifies CSVARGRGELFF.

This clone was seen a handful of times. This sequence joins TRBV11-2 and TRBJ1-2; D remains unclear. This CDR3 contains 14 residues. Trimming removed 0 bases from V and 6 bases from J, with 11 bases in between. Germline CDR1 reads SGHAT; CDR2 reads FQNNGV. This CDR3 is CASSLDRLSDGYTF. In DNA, the CDR3 is TGTGCCAGCAGCTTAGATCGACTATCGGATGGCTACACCTTC.

Points on this clone: This sample includes further DNA sequences coding for the same CDR3. The chain joins TRBV13 to TRBJ2-7; 7 bases map to TRBD2. Germline V gene data show CDR1 as PRHDT and CDR2 as FYEKMQ (reference sequence). The CDR3 has 14 amino acids. The V segment lost 4 bases and the J segment 3 bases; nucleotides outside the gene matches: 6. Written as DNA, the CDR3 is TGTGCCAGCAGCTCTTCGGGCGGGAGCTACGAGCAGTACTTC. It yields the protein CASSSSGGSYEQYF.

This clone was detected a few times. The chain uses TRBV11-3 and TRBJ1-5, with D unresolved. V lost 7 bases to trimming and J lost 1 base, with 14 bases between them. Germline-derived CDR1 and CDR2 are SGHNT and YENEEA. The CDR3 runs 15 residues. The CDR3 DNA follows: TGTGCCAGCACCCGGAGCGGCGGGAGCAATCAGCCCCAGCATTTT. This sequence encodes CASTRSGGSNQPQHF.